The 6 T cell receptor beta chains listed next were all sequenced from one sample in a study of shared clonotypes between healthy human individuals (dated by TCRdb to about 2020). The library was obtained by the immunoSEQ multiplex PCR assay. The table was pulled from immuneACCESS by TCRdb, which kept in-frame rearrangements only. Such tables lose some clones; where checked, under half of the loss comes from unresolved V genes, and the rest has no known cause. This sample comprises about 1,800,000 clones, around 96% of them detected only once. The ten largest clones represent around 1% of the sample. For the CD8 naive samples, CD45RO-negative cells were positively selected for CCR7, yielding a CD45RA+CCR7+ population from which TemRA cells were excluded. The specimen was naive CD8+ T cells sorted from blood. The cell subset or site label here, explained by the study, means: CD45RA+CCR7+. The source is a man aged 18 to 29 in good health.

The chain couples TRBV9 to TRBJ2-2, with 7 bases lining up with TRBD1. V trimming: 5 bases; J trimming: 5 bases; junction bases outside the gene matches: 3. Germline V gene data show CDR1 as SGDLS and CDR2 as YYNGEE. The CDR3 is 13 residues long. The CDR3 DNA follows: TGTGCCAGCAGGTCCAGGGGGACCGGGGAGCTGTTTTTT. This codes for CASRSRGTGELFF.

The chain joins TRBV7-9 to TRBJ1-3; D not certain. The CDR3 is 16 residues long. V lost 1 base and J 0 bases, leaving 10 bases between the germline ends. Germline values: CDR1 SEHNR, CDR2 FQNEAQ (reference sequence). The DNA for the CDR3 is TGTGCCAGCAGCTTAGAAAGAGTCGGCTCTGGAAACACCATATATTTT. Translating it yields CASSLERVGSGNTIYF.

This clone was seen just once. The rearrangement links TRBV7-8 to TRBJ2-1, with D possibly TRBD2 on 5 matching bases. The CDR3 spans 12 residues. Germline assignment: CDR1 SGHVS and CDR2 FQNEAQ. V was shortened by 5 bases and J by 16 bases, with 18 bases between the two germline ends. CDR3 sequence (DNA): TGTGCCAGCAGCAGAGGAGAGGGCTCCGATTTCTTC. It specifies CASSRGEGSDFF. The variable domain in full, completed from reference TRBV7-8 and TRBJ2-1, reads GAGVSQSPRYKVAKRGQDVALRCDPISGHVSLFWYQQALGQGPEFLTYFQNEAQLDKSGLPSDRFFAERPEGSVSTLKIQRTQQEDSAVYLCASSRGEGSDFFGPGTRLTVL.

CDR3 in DNA: TGTGCCAGCAGCTTTTCGGTGACTAGCACAGATACGCAGTATTTT. Protein sequence: CASSFSVTSTDTQYF. J is TRBJ2-3 and V is TRBV5-4; D uncertain. CDR3 size: 15 residues. V dropped 2 bases and J dropped 0 bases, with 10 bases sitting between them. Germline lookup yields CDR1 SGHNT and CDR2 YYREEE (reference sequence).

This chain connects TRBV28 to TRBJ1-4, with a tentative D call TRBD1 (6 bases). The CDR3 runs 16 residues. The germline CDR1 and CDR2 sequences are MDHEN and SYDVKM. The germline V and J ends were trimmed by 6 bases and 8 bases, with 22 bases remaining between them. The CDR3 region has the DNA TGTGCCAGCAGGCCTTCCCGACAGGAGAGAAGGGAAAAACTGTTTTTT. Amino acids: CASRPSRQERREKLFF.

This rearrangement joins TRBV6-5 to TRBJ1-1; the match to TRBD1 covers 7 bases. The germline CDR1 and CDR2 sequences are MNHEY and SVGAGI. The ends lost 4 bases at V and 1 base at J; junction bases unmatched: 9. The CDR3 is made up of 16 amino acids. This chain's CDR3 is CASSFWGDRANTEAFF. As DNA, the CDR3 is TGTGCCAGCAGTTTCTGGGGTGACAGGGCGAACACTGAAGCTTTCTTT.